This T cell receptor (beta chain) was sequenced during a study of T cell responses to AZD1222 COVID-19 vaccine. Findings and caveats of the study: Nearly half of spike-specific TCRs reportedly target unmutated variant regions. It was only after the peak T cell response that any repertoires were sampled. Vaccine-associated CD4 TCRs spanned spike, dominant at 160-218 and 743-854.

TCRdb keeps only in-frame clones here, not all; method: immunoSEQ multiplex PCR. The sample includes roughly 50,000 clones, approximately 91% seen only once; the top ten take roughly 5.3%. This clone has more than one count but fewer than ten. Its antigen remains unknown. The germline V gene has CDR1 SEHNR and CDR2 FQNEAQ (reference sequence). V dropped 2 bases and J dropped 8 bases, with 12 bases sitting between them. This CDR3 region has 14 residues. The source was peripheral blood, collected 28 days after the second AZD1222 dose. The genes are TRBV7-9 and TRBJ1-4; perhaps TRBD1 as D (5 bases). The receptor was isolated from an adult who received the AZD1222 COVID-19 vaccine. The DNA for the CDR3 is TGTGCCAGCAGCTTATCGCGGGGCGAGGAAAAACTGTTTTTT. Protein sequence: CASSLSRGEEKLFF.